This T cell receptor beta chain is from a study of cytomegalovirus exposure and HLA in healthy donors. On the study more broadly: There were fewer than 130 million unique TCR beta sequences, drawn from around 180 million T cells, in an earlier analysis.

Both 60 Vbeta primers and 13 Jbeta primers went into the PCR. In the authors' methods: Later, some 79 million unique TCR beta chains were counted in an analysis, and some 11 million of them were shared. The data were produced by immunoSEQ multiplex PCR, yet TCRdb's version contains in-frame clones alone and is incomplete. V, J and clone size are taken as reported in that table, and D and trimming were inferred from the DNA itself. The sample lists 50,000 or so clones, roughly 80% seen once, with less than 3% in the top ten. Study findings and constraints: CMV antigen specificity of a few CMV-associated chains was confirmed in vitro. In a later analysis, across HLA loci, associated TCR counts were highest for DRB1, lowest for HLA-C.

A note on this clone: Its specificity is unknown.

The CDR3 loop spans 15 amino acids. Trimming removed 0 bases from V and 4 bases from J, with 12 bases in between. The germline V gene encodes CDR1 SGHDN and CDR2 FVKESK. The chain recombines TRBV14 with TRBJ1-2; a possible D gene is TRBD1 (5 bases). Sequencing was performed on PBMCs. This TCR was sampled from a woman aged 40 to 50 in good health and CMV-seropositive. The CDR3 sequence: CASSQEAGDFYGYTF. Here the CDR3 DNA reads TGTGCCAGCAGCCAAGAGGCGGGGGATTTCTATGGCTACACCTTC.